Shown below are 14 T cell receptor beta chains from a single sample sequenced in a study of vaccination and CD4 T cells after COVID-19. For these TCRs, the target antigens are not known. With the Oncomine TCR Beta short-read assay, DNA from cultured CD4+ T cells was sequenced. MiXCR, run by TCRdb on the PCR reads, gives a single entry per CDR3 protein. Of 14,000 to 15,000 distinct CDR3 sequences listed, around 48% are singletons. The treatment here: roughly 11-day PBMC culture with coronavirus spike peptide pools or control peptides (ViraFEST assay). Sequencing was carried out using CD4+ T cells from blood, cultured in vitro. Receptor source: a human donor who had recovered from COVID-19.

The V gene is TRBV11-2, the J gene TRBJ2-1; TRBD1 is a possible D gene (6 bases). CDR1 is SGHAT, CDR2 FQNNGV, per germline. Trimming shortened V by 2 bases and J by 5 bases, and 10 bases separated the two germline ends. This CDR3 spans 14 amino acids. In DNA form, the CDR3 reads TGTGCCAGCAGCTTACCGGGACACAACAATGAGCAGTTCTTC. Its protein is CASSLPGHNNEQFF.

The CDR3 bases are TGCAGTGCTGGGGACAGGAGTGAAAAACTGTTTTTT. It encodes CSAGDRSEKLFF. This chain links TRBV20-1 with TRBJ1-4; the match to TRBD1 covers 8 bases. Trimming at V came to 5 bases and at J to 7 bases, leaving 3 bases not matched to a gene. Germline CDR1 reads DFQATT; CDR2 reads SNEGSKA (reference sequence). The CDR3 sequence is 12 residues long.

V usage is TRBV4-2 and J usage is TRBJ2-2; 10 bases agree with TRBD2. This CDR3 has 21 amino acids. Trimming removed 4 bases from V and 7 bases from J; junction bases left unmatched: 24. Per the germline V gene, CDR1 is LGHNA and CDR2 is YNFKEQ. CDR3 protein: CASSPGQGPGASGSRSGELFF. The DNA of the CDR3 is TGTGCCAGCAGCCCCGGTCAGGGCCCTGGGGCTAGCGGGAGCCGAAGCGGGGAGCTGTTTTTT.

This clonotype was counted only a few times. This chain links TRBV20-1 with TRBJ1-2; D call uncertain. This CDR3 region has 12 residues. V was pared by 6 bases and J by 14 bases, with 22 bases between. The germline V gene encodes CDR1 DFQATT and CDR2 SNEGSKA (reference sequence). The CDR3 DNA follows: TGCAGTGCCCCAAAAGGATCCGCTTTAAATACCTTC. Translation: CSAPKGSALNTF.

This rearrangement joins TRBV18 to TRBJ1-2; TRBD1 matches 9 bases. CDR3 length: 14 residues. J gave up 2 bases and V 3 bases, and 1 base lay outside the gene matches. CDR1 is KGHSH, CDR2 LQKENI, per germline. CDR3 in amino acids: CASSPDRGNYGYTF. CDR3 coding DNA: TGTGCCAGCTCACCGGACAGGGGAAACTATGGCTACACCTTC.

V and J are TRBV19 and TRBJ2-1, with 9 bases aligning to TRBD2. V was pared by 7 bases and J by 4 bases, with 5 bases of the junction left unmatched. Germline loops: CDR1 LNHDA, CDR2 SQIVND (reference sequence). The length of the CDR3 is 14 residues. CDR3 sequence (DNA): TGTGCCAGTACCCCTAGCGGGAATTACAATGAGCAGTTCTTC. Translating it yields CASTPSGNYNEQFF.

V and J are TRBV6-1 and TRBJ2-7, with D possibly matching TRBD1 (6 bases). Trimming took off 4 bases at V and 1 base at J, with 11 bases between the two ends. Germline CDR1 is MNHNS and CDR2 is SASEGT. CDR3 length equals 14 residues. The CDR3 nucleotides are TGTGCCAGCAGTGGCGACAGGTCATCCTACGAGCAGTACTTC. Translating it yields CASSGDRSSYEQYF.

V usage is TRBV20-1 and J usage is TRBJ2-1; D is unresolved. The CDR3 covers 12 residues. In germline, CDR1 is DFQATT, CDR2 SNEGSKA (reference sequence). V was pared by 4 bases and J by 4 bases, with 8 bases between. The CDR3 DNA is TGCAGTGCTATACGACCTTACAATGAGCAGTTCTTC. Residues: CSAIRPYNEQFF.

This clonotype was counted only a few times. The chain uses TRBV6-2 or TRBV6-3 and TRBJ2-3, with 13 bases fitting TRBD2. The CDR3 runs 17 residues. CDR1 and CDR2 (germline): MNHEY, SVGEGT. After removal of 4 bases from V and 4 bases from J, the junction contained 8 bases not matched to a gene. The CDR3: CASSSSPGLAGSDTQYF. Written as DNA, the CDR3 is TGTGCCAGCAGTTCCTCCCCGGGACTAGCGGGATCAGATACGCAGTATTTT.

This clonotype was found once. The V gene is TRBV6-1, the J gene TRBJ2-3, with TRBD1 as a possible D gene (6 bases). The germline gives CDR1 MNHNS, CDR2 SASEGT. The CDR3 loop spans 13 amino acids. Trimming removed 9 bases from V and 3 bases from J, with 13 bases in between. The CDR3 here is CASMDSVTDTQYF. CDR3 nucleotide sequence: TGTGCCAGTATGGACAGTGTAACAGATACGCAGTATTTT.

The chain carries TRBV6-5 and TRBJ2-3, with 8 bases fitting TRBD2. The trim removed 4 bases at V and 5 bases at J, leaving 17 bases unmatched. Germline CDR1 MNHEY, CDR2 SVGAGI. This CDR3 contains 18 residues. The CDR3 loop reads CASSFDSGASQAGDTQYF. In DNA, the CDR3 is TGTGCCAGCAGTTTTGATAGCGGGGCTTCCCAGGCCGGAGATACGCAGTATTTT.

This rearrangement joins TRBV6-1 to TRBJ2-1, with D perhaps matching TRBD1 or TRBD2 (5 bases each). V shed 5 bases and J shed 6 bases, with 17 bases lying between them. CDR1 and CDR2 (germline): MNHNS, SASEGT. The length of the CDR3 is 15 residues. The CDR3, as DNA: TGTGCCAGCAGTCGCCGGGGCCCGGGGCGCAATGAGCAGTTCTTC. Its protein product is CASSRRGPGRNEQFF.

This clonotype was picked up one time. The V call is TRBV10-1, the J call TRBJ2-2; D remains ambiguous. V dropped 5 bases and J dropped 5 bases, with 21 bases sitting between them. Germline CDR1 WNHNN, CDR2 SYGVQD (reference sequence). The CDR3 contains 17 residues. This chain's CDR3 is CASSYGLGKGRTGELFF. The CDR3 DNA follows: TGCGCCAGCAGTTACGGCTTAGGGAAGGGCCGGACCGGGGAGCTGTTTTTT.

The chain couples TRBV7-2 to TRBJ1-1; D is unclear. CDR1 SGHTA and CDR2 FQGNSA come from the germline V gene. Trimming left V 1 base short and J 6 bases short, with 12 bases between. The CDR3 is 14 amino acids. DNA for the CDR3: TGTGCCAGCAGCTTAGTAGCGGGCTGGGCTGAAGCTTTCTTT. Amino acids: CASSLVAGWAEAFF.